This T cell receptor (beta chain) emerged from a study of cytotoxic CD8 clonotypes in ibrutinib-treated CLL. The V end was cut by 4 bases, the J end by 5 bases, with 5 bases between. There are 11 residues in the CDR3. From germline, CDR1 is LNHDA and CDR2 SQIVND (reference sequence). The targeted sequencing depth was 1 in 200,000 to 1 in 1 million T cells. The table came from immunoSEQ multiplex PCR; TCRdb's copy has only in-frame clones and leaves some out. The sample includes under 30,000 clones, approximately 54% of them seen just once. The chain carries TRBV19 and TRBJ1-1; D remains ambiguous. Sequencing was performed on PBMCs, taken before ibrutinib treatment. The receptor was isolated from a human donor with chronic lymphocytic leukemia. CDR3 protein: CASSNRTEAFF. CDR3 coding DNA: TGTGCCAGTAGTAACAGAACTGAAGCTTTCTTT.